This record looks at one T cell receptor beta chain sequence and its context. The data originate from a study of T-cell reconstitution after alpha-beta-depleted transplantation in children. This CDR3 contains 13 residues. Trimming shortened V by 3 bases and J by 0 bases, and 6 bases separated the two germline ends. The germline gives CDR1 SQVTM, CDR2 ANQGSEA. Unique molecular identifiers were used in preparing the TCRbeta library. MiXCR, applied by TCRdb to the PCR reads, yields one record per CDR3 protein. In the table there are roughly 500,000 distinct CDR3 sequences, about 18% of which are singletons.

The sequencing here drew on PBMCs from the stem cell graft donor, taken from the stem cell graft. The receptor was isolated from a human donor who donated a stem cell graft to a child with acute lymphoblastic leukemia. The chain employs TRBV29-1 and TRBJ1-3; no definite D call. This chain's CDR3 is CSVEFGSGNTIYF. CDR3 in DNA: TGCAGCGTTGAGTTTGGCTCTGGAAACACCATATATTTT.